This is a list of T cell receptor beta chains from one sample in a study of T and B cells in COVID-19 patients. TCRdb used MiXCR to reprocess the multiplex PCR reads, holding one entry per CDR3 protein. The sample holds some 21,000 distinct CDR3 sequences, approximately 30% seen once. The source material was blood. These receptors originate from a human donor who had recovered from COVID-19. Both conserved end residues are part of each CDR3. D genes are given only for firm matches. Some rows have no size entry. The others give once, few or many, or a class for an expanded clone.

cdr3_length,j_call,clone_size,v_call,d_call,cdr3_aa,cdr3_nt
15,TRBJ2-1,-,TRBV6-1,-,CASKGGGSSYNEQFF,TGTGCCAGCAAGGGGGGGGGGAGCTCCTACAATGAGCAGTTCTTC
12,TRBJ2-1,many,TRBV30,-,CAWSKVDNEQFF,TGTGCCTGGAGTAAAGTTGACAATGAGCAGTTCTTC
16,TRBJ2-2,-,TRBV30,TRBD2,CAWSAKLAGGPGELFF,TGTGCCTGGAGTGCCAAACTAGCGGGGGGGCCCGGGGAGCTGTTTTTT
13,TRBJ1-1,-,TRBV15,-,CATSRDRNTEAFF,TGTGCCACCAGCAGAGATCGGAACACTGAAGCTTTCTTT
15,TRBJ2-7,medium-sized,TRBV11-3,-,CASSLARDNTYEQYF,TGTGCCAGCAGCTTAGCGCGCGACAATACCTACGAGCAGTACTTC
19,TRBJ2-3,many,TRBV15,TRBD2,CATSRDRTGGGAIVDTQYF,TGTGCCACCAGCAGAGATCGAACTGGCGGGGGGGCGATAGTGGATACGCAGTATTTT
13,TRBJ2-4,few,TRBV27,-,CASRTGRTNIQYF,TGTGCCAGCCGGACGGGACGGACAAACATTCAGTACTTC
14,TRBJ1-2,few,TRBV7-6,TRBD1,CASSTGQGHYGYTF,TGTGCCAGCAGCACCGGACAGGGGCACTATGGCTACACCTTC
13,TRBJ1-5,-,TRBV19,-,CASSTGSNQPQHF,TGTGCCAGTAGTACTGGAAGCAATCAGCCCCAGCATTTT
13,TRBJ1-2,few,TRBV6-5,-,CASSLRGEIGYTF,TGTGCCAGCAGTCTCCGAGGGGAGATTGGCTACACCTTC
15,TRBJ2-3,-,TRBV15,TRBD2,CATSRSGGYTDTQYF,TGTGCCACCAGCCGAAGCGGGGGGTACACAGATACGCAGTATTTT
13,TRBJ1-4,few,TRBV6-1,-,CASRTVTNEKLFF,TGTGCCAGCAGAACCGTTACTAATGAAAAACTGTTTTTT
15,TRBJ2-3,medium-sized,TRBV27,TRBD2,CASSMVAGGRNTQYF,TGTGCCAGCAGCATGGTAGCGGGGGGTCGAAATACGCAGTATTTT
15,TRBJ1-2,-,TRBV30,TRBD1,CAWSVRDRTNYGYTF,TGTGCCTGGAGTGTACGGGACAGGACCAACTATGGCTACACCTTC
15,TRBJ1-5,-,TRBV18,-,CASSASVTVNQPQHF,TGTGCCAGCTCAGCCTCCGTGACAGTCAATCAGCCCCAGCATTTT
13,TRBJ1-6,few,TRBV21-1,-,CASGLIRGSPLHF,TGTGCCAGCGGGCTCATCAGGGGCTCACCCCTCCACTTT
15,TRBJ2-6,-,TRBV20-1,-,CSARDGGFGANVLTF,TGCAGTGCTAGAGATGGGGGTTTTGGGGCCAACGTCCTGACTTTC
13,TRBJ1-5,-,TRBV27,-,CASRSWGNQPQHF,TGTGCCAGTCGAAGTTGGGGCAATCAGCCCCAGCATTTT
17,TRBJ1-4,few,TRBV6-5,TRBD1,CASSYRQQGNPNEKLFF,TGTGCCAGCAGTTACCGACAACAGGGGAATCCTAATGAAAAACTGTTTTTT
14,TRBJ2-5,many,TRBV29-1,-,CTAAVGALQETQYF,TGCACCGCCGCGGTCGGAGCCCTCCAAGAGACCCAGTACTTC
14,TRBJ2-1,-,TRBV11-3,-,CASSLDGLANEQFF,TGTGCCAGCAGCTTAGATGGGCTAGCCAATGAGCAGTTCTTC
14,TRBJ2-1,-,TRBV7-9,TRBD2,CASSLGTSGSILFF,TGTGCCAGCAGCCTCGGGACTAGCGGGTCGATCCTGTTCTTC
12,TRBJ2-1,medium-sized,TRBV12-3/TRBV12-4,TRBD2,CASSLGLAGQFF,TGTGCCAGCAGTTTGGGGCTAGCGGGGCAGTTCTTC
12,TRBJ2-1,medium-sized,TRBV19,-,CASSIVAHEQFF,TGTGCCAGTAGTATAGTAGCCCATGAGCAGTTCTTC
16,TRBJ1-2,-,TRBV7-9,-,CASSPATGLTRLGYTF,TGTGCCAGCAGCCCAGCCACCGGACTCACGAGGTTGGGCTACACCTTC
14,TRBJ2-3,many,TRBV27,-,CASSLQKIPDTQYF,TGTGCCAGCAGTTTACAAAAGATTCCAGATACGCAGTATTTT
17,TRBJ2-7,-,TRBV5-4,TRBD2,CASSPGGLAGGQNEQYF,TGTGCCAGCAGCCCCGGGGGGCTAGCGGGGGGGCAGAACGAGCAGTACTTC
13,TRBJ1-2,few,TRBV30,-,CAWSVDRNYGYTF,TGTGCCTGGAGTGTCGACAGAAACTATGGCTACACCTTC
14,TRBJ1-2,few,TRBV6-5,-,CASSYSRQAYGYTF,TGTGCCAGCAGTTACTCGAGGCAGGCCTATGGCTACACCTTC
15,TRBJ1-4,-,TRBV19,TRBD1,CASRRAGTAREKLFF,TGTGCCAGTAGAAGGGCCGGGACAGCTAGAGAAAAACTGTTTTTT
14,TRBJ2-2,-,TRBV24-1,-,CATSQLTNTGELFF,TGTGCCACCTCTCAACTTACGAACACCGGGGAGCTGTTTTTT
14,TRBJ2-3,-,TRBV10-3,-,CAISESQGPDTQYF,TGTGCCATCAGTGAGTCCCAGGGTCCAGATACGCAGTATTTT
15,TRBJ2-1,-,TRBV7-9,TRBD2,CASSSTSGGPYEQFF,TGTGCCAGCAGTTCGACTAGCGGGGGGCCTTATGAGCAGTTCTTC
17,TRBJ1-6,-,TRBV11-3,TRBD1,CASSLGQDRDFDSPLHF,TGTGCCAGCAGCTTAGGACAGGACAGGGACTTTGATTCACCCCTCCACTTT